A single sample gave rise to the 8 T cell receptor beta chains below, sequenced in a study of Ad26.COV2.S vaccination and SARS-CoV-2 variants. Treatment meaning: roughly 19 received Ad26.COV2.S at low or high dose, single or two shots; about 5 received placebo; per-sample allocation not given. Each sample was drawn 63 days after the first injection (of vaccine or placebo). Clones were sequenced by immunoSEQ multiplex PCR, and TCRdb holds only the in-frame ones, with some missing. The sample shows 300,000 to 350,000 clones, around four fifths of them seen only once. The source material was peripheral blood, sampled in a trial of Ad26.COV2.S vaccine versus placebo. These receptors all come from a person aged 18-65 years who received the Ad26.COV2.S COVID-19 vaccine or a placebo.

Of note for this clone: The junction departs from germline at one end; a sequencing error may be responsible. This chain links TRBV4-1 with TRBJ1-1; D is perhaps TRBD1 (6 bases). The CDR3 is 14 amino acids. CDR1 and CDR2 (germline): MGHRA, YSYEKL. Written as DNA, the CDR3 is TGCGCCAGCACCCAAGGAGGGGGGAGCACTGAAGCTTTCTTT. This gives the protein CASTQGGGSTEAFF.

The CDR3 nucleotides are TGTGCCAGCAGTTTCCCGGGCGGGGGCCACAATGAGCAGTTCTTC. The encoded protein is CASSFPGGGHNEQFF. The chain employs TRBV28 and TRBJ2-1; D is possibly TRBD2 (7 bases). The CDR3 has 15 residues. V was pared by 3 bases and J by 5 bases, with 14 bases between. Per germline, CDR1 MDHEN and CDR2 SYDVKM. Full variable domain (remainder filled in from reference TRBV28 and TRBJ2-1): DVKVTQSSRYLVKRTGEKVFLECVQDMDHENMFWYRQDPGLGLRLIYFSYDVKMKEKGDIPEGYSVSREKKERFSLILESASTNQTSMYLCASSFPGGGHNEQFFGPGTRLTVL.

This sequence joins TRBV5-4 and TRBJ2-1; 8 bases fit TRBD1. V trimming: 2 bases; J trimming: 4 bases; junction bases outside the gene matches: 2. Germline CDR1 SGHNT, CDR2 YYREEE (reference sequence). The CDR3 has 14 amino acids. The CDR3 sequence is CASSLTGGYNEQFF. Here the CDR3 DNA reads TGTGCCAGCAGCTTAACAGGGGGGTACAATGAGCAGTTCTTC.

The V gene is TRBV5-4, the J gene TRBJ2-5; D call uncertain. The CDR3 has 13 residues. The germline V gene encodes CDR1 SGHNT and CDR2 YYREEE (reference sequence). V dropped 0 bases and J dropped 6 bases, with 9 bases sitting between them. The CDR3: CASSLEGTQTQYF. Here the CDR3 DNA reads TGTGCCAGCAGCTTGGAGGGCACCCAGACCCAGTACTTC.

CDR3 amino acids: CASSPSTSGGRQYF. The CDR3 nucleotides are TGTGCCAGCTCACCATCGACTAGCGGGGGCCGACAGTATTTT. This chain connects TRBV18 to TRBJ2-3; TRBD2 agrees at 12 bases. V trimming: 2 bases; J trimming: 12 bases; junction bases outside the gene matches: 6. This CDR3 spans 14 amino acids. Looked up from germline, CDR1 is KGHSH and CDR2 is LQKENI.

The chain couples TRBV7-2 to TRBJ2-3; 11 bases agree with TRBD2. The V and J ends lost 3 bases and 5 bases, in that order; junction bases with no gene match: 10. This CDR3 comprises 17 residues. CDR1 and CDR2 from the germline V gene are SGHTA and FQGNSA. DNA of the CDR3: TGTGCCAGCAGCTTGGCGGGTAGCGGGGGGGCCGAAGATACGCAGTATTTT. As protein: CASSLAGSGGAEDTQYF.

The CDR3 nucleotides are TGTGCCATCCGGGGACAGGGGGGTGGCTCCTACGAGCAGTACTTC. Amino acids: CAIRGQGGGSYEQYF. This chain connects TRBV10-3 to TRBJ2-7, with 11 nucleotides matching TRBD1. V lost 8 bases and J lost 0; bases outside the gene matches: 6. This CDR3 contains 15 residues. Germline-derived CDR1 and CDR2 are ENHRY and SYGVKD.

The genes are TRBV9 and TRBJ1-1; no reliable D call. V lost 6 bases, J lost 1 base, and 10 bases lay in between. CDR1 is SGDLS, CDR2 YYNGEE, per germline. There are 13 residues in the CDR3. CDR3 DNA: TGTGCCAGCAAACAAACAACGAACACTGAAGCTTTCTTT. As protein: CASKQTTNTEAFF.